Presented here are 13 T cell receptor beta chains from one specimen sequenced in a study of regulatory T cells in long-lasting Graves disease. Arm-PCR of CDR3 regions and iRepertoire HTBI primers were the basis on which TCR beta libraries were built. One entry per CDR3 protein results from TCRdb running MiXCR on the multiplex PCR reads. The top ten hold around a sixth of the sample, which has hundreds of thousands of distinct CDR3 sequences, 16% seen once. As for time point: newly diagnosed GD, antithyroid drugs for less than 3 months. PBMC-extracted RNA yielded the TCR library. These data also formed part of another study, on T cells in Graves' hyperthyroidism and ophthalmopathy.

Sequencing used peripheral blood mononuclear cells (PBMCs), obtained at new diagnosis, from a patient treated with antithyroid drugs. All receptors derive from a woman aged 25 to 39 with Graves disease.

This chain links TRBV20-1 with TRBJ2-7; 11 bases fit TRBD2. The trim removed 5 bases at V and 1 base at J, leaving 7 bases unmatched. This CDR3 contains 15 residues. Germline V CDR1 and CDR2: DFQATT, SNEGSKA (reference sequence). CDR3 region: CSASLAGGLSYEQYF. Written as DNA, the CDR3 is TGCAGTGCTTCCCTAGCGGGAGGTTTATCCTACGAGCAGTACTTC.

This clonotype was observed at least ten times. This chain uses TRBV5-6 with TRBJ2-1, with D possibly TRBD2 on 5 matching bases. Germline CDR1 SGHDT, CDR2 YYEEEE. V lost 7 bases and J lost 3, with 20 bases in between. CDR3 size: 16 residues. The CDR3 loop is CASRRKGAANYNEQFF. The CDR3, as DNA: TGTGCCAGCCGACGAAAAGGAGCGGCCAACTACAATGAGCAGTTCTTC.

At least ten counts were recorded for this clonotype. The chain combines TRBV11-2 with TRBJ2-3; 9 positions agree with TRBD1. Germline V gives CDR1 SGHAT, CDR2 FQNNGV. The CDR3 has 16 amino acids. The junction had 8 bases not matched to a gene; V was cut back by 5 bases and J by 2 bases. In DNA, the CDR3 is TGTGCCAGCAGCCTCTACCGGGACAGGGTCACAGATACGCAGTATTTT. Protein: CASSLYRDRVTDTQYF.

The CDR3 spells CSARDLSSDTQYF. CDR3 DNA: TGCAGTGCTAGAGATCTCTCGTCAGATACGCAGTATTTT. The chain employs TRBV20-1 and TRBJ2-3; no reliable D call. Germline assignment: CDR1 DFQATT and CDR2 SNEGSKA (reference sequence). V was shortened by 0 bases and J by 4 bases, with 8 bases between the two germline ends. This CDR3 contains 13 residues.

A few counts support this clonotype. This chain joins TRBV20-1 and TRBJ2-3; D ambiguous. The CDR3 covers 11 residues. The V end lost 7 bases, the J end lost 5 bases, and 10 bases lay between the germline ends. The germline V gene has CDR1 DFQATT and CDR2 SNEGSKA (reference sequence). In DNA, the CDR3 is TGCAGTGGCCGGCCTGGAGATACGCAGTATTTT. Translated, it gives CSGRPGDTQYF.

This chain joins TRBV19 and TRBJ1-5; tentative D call: TRBD1 (6 bases). Germline V gene sequence: CDR1 LNHDA, CDR2 SQIVND (reference sequence). Trimming pared 7 bases from V and 7 bases from J, leaving 14 bases between. This CDR3 comprises 13 residues. For the CDR3, the DNA is TGTGCCAGTACCCCCGCCAGGGGACAGCCCCAGCATTTT. Translated, it gives CASTPARGQPQHF.

This clonotype occurred many times. The chain joins TRBV28 to TRBJ2-5, with 11 bases aligning to TRBD2. Germline V gene lookup returns CDR1 MDHEN and CDR2 SYDVKM. V lost 6 bases, J lost 0 bases, and 15 bases stayed unmatched. The CDR3 contains 19 residues. The CDR3 is CASSSPGLAGGLYQETQYF. CDR3 nucleotides: TGTGCCAGCAGCTCACCCGGGCTAGCGGGAGGCTTATACCAAGAGACCCAGTACTTC.

This clonotype came up many times. V and J are TRBV28 and TRBJ2-1; D is unclear. The V and J ends lost 3 bases and 8 bases respectively, with 17 bases between them. CDR3 size: 15 residues. Germline CDR1 reads MDHEN; CDR2 reads SYDVKM. As DNA, the CDR3 is TGTGCCAGCAGTTTTTCAGGTGGGCCAAGGGATGAGCAGTTCTTC. Protein sequence: CASSFSGGPRDEQFF.

Ten or more counts support this clonotype. The chain carries TRBV11-2 and TRBJ2-1; 7 bases agree with TRBD2. The CDR3 has 15 residues. In germline, CDR1 is SGHAT, CDR2 FQNNGV. The trim removed 5 bases at V and 4 bases at J, leaving 8 bases unmatched. In nucleotides, the CDR3 is TGTGCCAGCAGCCTTCGGACTAGTCCGTACAATGAGCAGTTCTTC. Amino acid sequence: CASSLRTSPYNEQFF.

The chain employs TRBV29-1 and TRBJ2-5; D uncertain. The CDR3 is 15 amino acids. Germline lookup yields CDR1 SQVTM and CDR2 ANQGSEA. V lost 6 bases and J 5 bases, leaving 22 bases between the germline ends. This CDR3 is CSVLRQLGFQETQYF. DNA of the CDR3: TGCAGCGTCCTCCGGCAATTAGGGTTTCAGGAGACCCAGTACTTC.

This clonotype has a count of ten or more. This sequence joins TRBV5-1 and TRBJ2-2, with D maybe TRBD1 (5 bases). Trimming left V 1 base short and J 2 bases short, with 9 bases between. This CDR3 spans 15 amino acids. Germline V gene sequence: CDR1 SGHRS, CDR2 YFSETQ. The DNA for the CDR3 is TGCGCCAGCAGCTTGATCGACAGTAACACCGGGGAGCTGTTTTTT. Translating it yields CASSLIDSNTGELFF.

This clonotype has at least ten counts. The V call is TRBV11-2, the J call TRBJ1-3, with unresolved D. The germline V gene encodes CDR1 SGHAT and CDR2 FQNNGV. V shed 0 bases and J shed 2 bases, with 11 bases lying between them. This CDR3 comprises 16 residues. CDR3 DNA sequence: TGTGCCAGCAGCTTAGATCCCCTCGGGGCTGGAAACACCATATATTTT. Translated: CASSLDPLGAGNTIYF.

This clonotype was picked up many times. V and J are TRBV3-1 and TRBJ1-5; D is undetermined. CDR3 size: 13 residues. Germline V gives CDR1 LGHDT, CDR2 YNNKEL (reference sequence). V gave up 2 bases and J gave up 4 bases, with 6 bases separating them. The CDR3 coding sequence is TGTGCCAGCAGCCAACTACCTAATCAGCCCCAGCATTTT. Amino acids: CASSQLPNQPQHF.